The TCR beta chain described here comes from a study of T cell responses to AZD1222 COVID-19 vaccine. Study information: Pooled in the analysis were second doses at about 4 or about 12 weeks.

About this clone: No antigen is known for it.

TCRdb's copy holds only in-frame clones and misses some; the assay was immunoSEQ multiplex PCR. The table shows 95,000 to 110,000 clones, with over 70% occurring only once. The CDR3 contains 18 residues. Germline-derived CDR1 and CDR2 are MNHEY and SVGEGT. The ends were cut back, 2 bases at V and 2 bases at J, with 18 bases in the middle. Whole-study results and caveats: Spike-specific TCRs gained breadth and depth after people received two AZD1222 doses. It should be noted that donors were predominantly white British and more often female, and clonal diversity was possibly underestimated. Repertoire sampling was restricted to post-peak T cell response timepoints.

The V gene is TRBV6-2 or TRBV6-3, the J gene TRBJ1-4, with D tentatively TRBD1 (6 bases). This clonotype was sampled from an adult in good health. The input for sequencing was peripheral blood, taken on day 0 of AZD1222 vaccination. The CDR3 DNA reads TGTGCCAGCAGTTACGGAAAGGGCCCTAGGGGGACTAATGAAAAACTGTTTTTT. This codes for CASSYGKGPRGTNEKLFF.